A single sample gave rise to the 18 T cell receptor beta chains below, sequenced in a study of blood T cell repertoires in COVID-19. The data were produced by immunoSEQ multiplex PCR, yet TCRdb's version contains in-frame clones alone and is incomplete. Among approximately 190,000 clones listed, around 80% were seen once. Sample: peripheral blood. These receptors were obtained from a man in his thirties or forties with active or convalescent COVID-19.

The rearrangement joins TRBV6-5 to TRBJ2-1; 8 nucleotides line up with TRBD1. From germline, CDR1 is MNHEY and CDR2 SVGAGI. V lost 2 bases, J lost 4 bases, and 1 base stayed unmatched. This CDR3 contains 14 residues. This chain's CDR3 is CASSYRDRYNEQFF. CDR3 DNA: TGTGCCAGCAGTTACCGGGACAGGTACAATGAGCAGTTCTTC.

CDR3 region: CASSYSGGGYTF. The DNA of the CDR3 is TGTGCCAGCAGTTACTCAGGGGGCGGCTACACCTTC. The gene calls are TRBV6-2 or TRBV6-3 and TRBJ1-2; 7 bases align to TRBD1. The germline V gene has CDR1 MNHEY and CDR2 SVGEGT. V lost 0 bases to trimming and J lost 8 bases; unmatched junction nucleotides: 0. The CDR3 has 12 residues.

The chain employs TRBV6-5 and TRBJ1-2; D perhaps matches TRBD1 (5 bases). The CDR3 loop spans 16 amino acids. Per the germline V gene, CDR1 is MNHEY and CDR2 is SVGAGI. V dropped 0 bases and J dropped 2 bases, with 13 bases sitting between them. The DNA for the CDR3 is TGTGCCAGCAGTTACTCGGGGGAGGGCGGGAACTATGGCTACACCTTC. Residues: CASSYSGEGGNYGYTF.

This clone occurred a few times. V is TRBV4-1 and J is TRBJ1-2; no clear D. Between the trimmed V and J ends, which lost 4 bases and 7 bases, there was a span of 10 bases. This CDR3 has 12 amino acids. Germline CDR1 MGHRA, CDR2 YSYEKL. The CDR3 nucleotides read TGCGCCAGCAGCCCAGAGCAAGCTGGCTACACCTTC. Amino acid sequence: CASSPEQAGYTF.

This sequence joins TRBV5-6 and TRBJ1-2, with TRBD1 identical over 7 bases. The CDR3 spans 16 residues. V dropped 4 bases and J dropped 4; count of bases not matched to a gene: 13. Germline V lookup: CDR1 SGHDT, CDR2 YYEEEE. The CDR3 coding sequence is TGTGCCAGCAGCCCCGGACAGGCTCCGACCTTCTATGGCTACACCTTC. It translates to CASSPGQAPTFYGYTF.

V gene TRBV7-9 combines with J gene TRBJ2-3; 9 bases map to TRBD2. This CDR3 spans 16 amino acids. The J segment lost 1 base and the V segment lost 2 bases, leaving 4 bases of the junction unmatched. Germline-derived CDR1 and CDR2 are SEHNR and FQNEAQ (reference sequence). The CDR3 nucleotides are TGTGCCAGCAGCTTACCGTCTAGCGGGGGCACAGATACGCAGTATTTT. Translation gives CASSLPSSGGTDTQYF.

V and J are TRBV3-1 (or the pseudogene TRBV3-2) and TRBJ1-1; tentative D call: TRBD1 (5 bases). Germline CDR1 and CDR2: LGHDT and YNNKEL (reference sequence). The germline V and J ends were trimmed by 2 bases and 4 bases, with 8 bases remaining between them. CDR3 length: 13 amino acids. The CDR3 bases are TGTGCCAGCAGCCAATCAGGGCCCACTGAAGCTTTCTTT. Protein sequence: CASSQSGPTEAFF.

The V and J genes are TRBV9 and TRBJ1-5; tentatively, D is TRBD1 (5 bases). Germline V lookup: CDR1 SGDLS, CDR2 YYNGEE. This CDR3 comprises 15 residues. Trimming shortened V by 6 bases and J by 0 bases, and 13 bases separated the two germline ends. The DNA for the CDR3 is TGTGCCAGCAACCCAGGGCCTTATAGCAATCAGCCCCAGCATTTT. This translates into CASNPGPYSNQPQHF.

V usage is TRBV12-5 and J usage is TRBJ2-5; 12 bases line up with TRBD1. Germline V gene sequence: CDR1 LGHNT, CDR2 FRNRAP. With 9 bases clipped from V and 5 bases from J, the junction kept 13 bases outside the gene matches. This CDR3 contains 16 residues. CDR3 sequence reads: CASTSGGTGGSETQYF. CDR3 nucleotides: TGTGCTAGCACATCGGGGGGGACAGGGGGCTCGGAGACCCAGTACTTC.

V usage is TRBV9 and J usage is TRBJ1-5, with 7 bases that match TRBD1. CDR1 and CDR2 (germline): SGDLS, YYNGEE. Unmatched junction bases numbered 7, after V lost 4 bases and J lost 6 bases. The CDR3 sequence is 14 residues long. DNA of the CDR3: TGTGCCAGCAGCCCTGGGACAGCTGGTCAGCCCCAGCATTTT. Encoded protein: CASSPGTAGQPQHF.

This chain joins TRBV5-1 and TRBJ1-2; 11 bases agree with TRBD1. With 4 bases clipped from V and 4 bases from J, the junction kept 3 bases outside the gene matches. This CDR3 is 14 amino acids long. Germline loops: CDR1 SGHRS, CDR2 YFSETQ. CDR3: CASSMGQGVYGYTF. The CDR3 nucleotides are TGCGCCAGCAGCATGGGACAGGGGGTCTATGGCTACACCTTC.

The V gene is TRBV7-2, the J gene TRBJ1-4; 7 bases align to TRBD1. The trim removed 5 bases at V and 5 bases at J, leaving 5 bases unmatched. Germline values: CDR1 SGHTA, CDR2 FQGNSA. The CDR3 consists of 14 residues. CDR3 nucleotides: TGTGCCAGCAGCCCCGACAGGGCCAATGAAAAACTGTTTTTT. Its protein product is CASSPDRANEKLFF. Complete variable domain (other parts from reference TRBV7-2 and TRBJ1-4): GAGVSQSPSNKVTEKGKDVELRCDPISGHTALYWYRQSLGQGLEFLIYFQGNSAPDKSGLPSDRFSAERTGGSVSTLTIQRTQQEDSAVYLCASSPDRANEKLFFGSGTQLSVL.

The rearrangement joins TRBV6-1 to TRBJ1-1, with D maybe TRBD1 (5 bases). This CDR3 has 15 amino acids. CDR1 MNHNS and CDR2 SASEGT come from the germline V gene. Trimming stripped 0 bases from V and 3 bases from J, with 11 bases between. CDR3 region: CASSEAPGAHTEAFF. The CDR3 DNA is TGTGCCAGCAGTGAAGCGCCTGGGGCCCACACTGAAGCTTTCTTT.

V usage is TRBV11-2 and J usage is TRBJ2-1; tentative D call: TRBD1 (6 bases). CDR1 SGHAT and CDR2 FQNNGV come from the germline V gene. CDR3 length equals 15 residues. V shed 1 base and J shed 6 bases, with 13 bases lying between them. CDR3 in DNA: TGTGCCAGCAGCTTAGGGGGGCGCGCGGTCAATGAGCAGTTCTTC. This encodes CASSLGGRAVNEQFF.

The chain employs TRBV28 and TRBJ2-1; D perhaps matches TRBD1 (6 bases). CDR1 is MDHEN, CDR2 SYDVKM, per germline. This CDR3 spans 16 amino acids. V was pared by 9 bases and J by 1 base, with 19 bases between. This CDR3 reads CARGTIRPDSYNEQFF. In DNA, the CDR3 is TGTGCCAGGGGGACAATCAGACCCGATTCCTACAATGAGCAGTTCTTC. The full variable domain, with the rest looked up from reference TRBV28 and TRBJ2-1, is DVKVTQSSRYLVKRTGEKVFLECVQDMDHENMFWYRQDPGLGLRLIYFSYDVKMKEKGDIPEGYSVSREKKERFSLILESASTNQTSMYLCARGTIRPDSYNEQFFGPGTRLTVL.

The V call is TRBV7-2, the J call TRBJ1-5; D is perhaps TRBD1 (6 bases). The V gene lost 1 base and the J gene lost 2 bases, with 12 bases spanning the gap. Germline CDR1 SGHTA, CDR2 FQGNSA. The CDR3 totals 16 residues. CDR3 coding DNA: TGTGCCAGCAGCTTAGTCCCAGGGGAAGGCAATCAGCCCCAGCATTTT. Protein product: CASSLVPGEGNQPQHF.

The J gene is TRBJ1-1, the V gene TRBV10-1; the match to TRBD1 covers 10 bases. V lost 6 bases and J lost 1; bases outside the gene matches: 2. The germline V gene has CDR1 WNHNN and CDR2 SYGVQD (reference sequence). The CDR3 has 14 amino acids. As DNA, the CDR3 is TGCGCCAGCAGGACAGGGGGCCCGAACACTGAAGCTTTCTTT. This translates into CASRTGGPNTEAFF.

The gene calls are TRBV10-2 and TRBJ1-3; D uncertain. This CDR3 has 15 residues. Trimming cost V 2 bases and J 0 bases, with 8 bases left between them. CDR1 WSHSY and CDR2 SAAADI come from the germline V gene. DNA for the CDR3: TGCGCCAGCAGTGAGAGACACCTCTCTGGAAACACCATATATTTT. Translating gives CASSERHLSGNTIYF.